The 19 T cell receptor beta chains below all came from one sample that was sequenced in a study of CD8 T cells in Susac syndrome. The RNA, 0.5 to 1 ug, was put through reverse transcription using random hexamers. TCRdb reprocessed the immunoSEQ multiplex PCR reads via MiXCR and lists one record per CDR3 protein. Among more than 95,000 distinct CDR3 sequences, about 93% were seen once, and the ten largest hold 0.2% to 0.25%. Sequenced sample: CD8+ T cells from PBMCs. The receptor source for this set is a human donor with Susac syndrome.

This chain connects TRBV4-3 to TRBJ2-7; possibly TRBD1 for D (6 bases). CDR1 LGHNA and CDR2 YSLEER come from the germline V gene. This CDR3 comprises 16 residues. The V end was cut by 0 bases, the J end by 0 bases, with 12 bases between. CDR3 residues: CASSQERTDGSYEQYF. The CDR3 coding sequence is TGCGCCAGCAGCCAAGAAAGGACAGACGGCTCCTACGAGCAGTACTTC.

This chain joins TRBV12-3 or TRBV12-4 and TRBJ2-1; TRBD2 matches at 7 bases. J was trimmed by 8 bases and V by 3 bases; bases with no gene match: 10. The CDR3 sequence is 15 residues long. CDR3 coding DNA: TGTGCCAGCAGTTTTTCCCCCCCCCGGGGGGATGAGCAGTTCTTC. Its protein product is CASSFSPPRGDEQFF.

The rearrangement links TRBV3-1 to TRBJ2-7, with TRBD1 matching over 9 bases. J lost 7 bases, V lost 5 bases, and 6 bases had no gene match. The germline CDR1 and CDR2 sequences are LGHDT and YNNKEL (reference sequence). The CDR3 consists of 13 residues. CDR3 DNA: TGTGCCAGCAGCTCGGGACAGGGAGGAGAGCAGTACTTC. Translation gives CASSSGQGGEQYF.

The V gene is TRBV6-4, the J gene TRBJ2-1; the match to TRBD2 covers 11 bases. V lost 2 bases and J lost 6; bases outside the gene matches: 0. This CDR3 has 14 residues. Germline loops: CDR1 MRHNA, CDR2 SNTAGT. CDR3 nucleotides: TGTGCCAGCAGTGACGGACTAGCGGGCAATGAGCAGTTCTTC. It encodes CASSDGLAGNEQFF.

V gene TRBV9 combines with J gene TRBJ2-7; 11 bases map to TRBD2. V was clipped by 4 bases and J by 5 bases; unmatched bases: 20. The germline CDR1 and CDR2 sequences are SGDLS and YYNGEE. The CDR3 is 19 residues long. DNA of the CDR3: TGTGCCAGCAGCCCCACTAGCGGGAGAGTGGGAGGCGCCGGTGACGAGCAGTACTTC. It translates to CASSPTSGRVGGAGDEQYF.

The CDR3 coding sequence is TGCAGTGCTAGAGCAGCGACTAACTACAATGAGCAGTTCTTC. This gives the protein CSARAATNYNEQFF. The chain recombines TRBV20-1 with TRBJ2-1, with D possibly matching TRBD2 (5 bases). The CDR3 totals 14 residues. With 1 base removed from V and 3 bases from J, the gap between germline ends came to 10 bases. Germline V CDR1 and CDR2: DFQATT, SNEGSKA (reference sequence).

The rearrangement joins TRBV15 to TRBJ1-5; D uncertain. The germline CDR1 and CDR2 sequences are LNHNV and YYDKDF (reference sequence). The CDR3 runs to 12 residues. V lost 2 bases, J lost 4 bases, and 3 bases lay in between. The CDR3 spells CATSRQNQPQHF. CDR3 coding DNA: TGTGCCACCAGCAGACAAAATCAGCCCCAGCATTTT.

The rearrangement joins TRBV4-3 to TRBJ2-3, with D possibly matching TRBD2 (6 bases). The V gene's germline CDR1 is LGHNA and CDR2 YSLEER. This CDR3 spans 16 amino acids. V was trimmed by 0 bases and J by 4 bases, leaving 14 bases between them. This CDR3 reads CASSQEGRESPDTQYF. In DNA, the CDR3 is TGCGCCAGCAGCCAAGAAGGGCGGGAAAGTCCAGATACGCAGTATTTT.

This chain uses TRBV30 with TRBJ1-2; TRBD1 might be the D (5 bases). V shed 1 base and J shed 3 bases, with 18 bases lying between them. CDR1 GTSNPN and CDR2 SVGIG come from the germline V gene (reference sequence). The CDR3 extends over 16 amino acids. CDR3 sequence reads: CAWSGIGGAADYGYTF. The CDR3, as DNA: TGTGCCTGGAGTGGGATCGGGGGAGCCGCAGACTATGGCTACACCTTC.

This chain links TRBV9 with TRBJ1-5; perhaps TRBD1 as D (5 bases). Trimming left V 0 bases short and J 3 bases short, with 7 bases between. The CDR3 consists of 14 residues. Germline CDR1 reads SGDLS; CDR2 reads YYNGEE. CDR3 sequence: CASSVGGTNQPQHF. CDR3 DNA: TGTGCCAGCAGCGTAGGAGGGACCAATCAGCCCCAGCATTTT.

The chain is built from TRBV3-1 and TRBJ2-1, with 10 positions matching TRBD1. V lost 4 bases to trimming and J lost 5 bases; unmatched junction nucleotides: 11. The CDR3 is 17 amino acids. CDR1 and CDR2 (germline): LGHDT, YNNKEL (reference sequence). CDR3 in amino acids: CASSPGRGDRGNNEQFF. As DNA, the CDR3 is TGTGCCAGCAGCCCTGGGAGGGGGGACAGGGGAAACAATGAGCAGTTCTTC.

The chain employs TRBV10-3 and TRBJ2-5; 7 nucleotides agree with TRBD2. The V segment lost 2 bases and the J segment 1 base; nucleotides outside the gene matches: 1. CDR3 length: 14 amino acids. Germline V lookup: CDR1 ENHRY, CDR2 SYGVKD. The DNA of the CDR3 is TGTGCCATCAGTGAGGAGCGGGGCCAAGAGACCCAGTACTTC. It is translated as CAISEERGQETQYF.

V gene TRBV20-1 combines with J gene TRBJ2-1; TRBD2 aligns across 16 bases. The CDR3 contains 15 residues. V shed 6 bases, J shed 7 bases, and the junction held 6 bases outside the gene matches. CDR1 DFQATT and CDR2 SNEGSKA come from the germline V gene (reference sequence). The CDR3 spells CSALGLAGGYNEQFF. The CDR3 nucleotides read TGCAGTGCCCTGGGACTAGCGGGAGGGTATAATGAGCAGTTCTTC.

This chain links TRBV19 with TRBJ2-5; TRBD1 agrees at 9 bases. CDR1 is LNHDA and CDR2 is SQIVND in the germline V gene (reference sequence). Unmatched junction bases numbered 8, after V lost 4 bases and J lost 5 bases. The CDR3 is made up of 15 amino acids. Here the CDR3 DNA reads TGTGCCAGTAGTACGGGACAGGGTTACATGGAGACCCAGTACTTC. It codes for CASSTGQGYMETQYF.

This rearrangement joins TRBV19 to TRBJ2-3, with D perhaps TRBD2 (5 bases). This CDR3 is 15 amino acids long. The germline V gene has CDR1 LNHDA and CDR2 SQIVND (reference sequence). The V end was cut by 3 bases, the J end by 0 bases, with 10 bases between. The CDR3 reads CASSMPQRSTDTQYF. The CDR3, as DNA: TGTGCCAGTAGTATGCCTCAGCGGAGCACAGATACGCAGTATTTT.

This sequence joins TRBV30 and TRBJ2-5; D unclear. This CDR3 region has 11 residues. CDR1 and CDR2 from the germline V gene are GTSNPN and SVGIG (reference sequence). V gave up 5 bases and J gave up 5 bases, with 9 bases separating them. The CDR3 region is CAWGPGETQYF. CDR3 DNA sequence: TGTGCCTGGGGGCCTGGGGAGACCCAGTACTTC.

CDR3 sequence: CASSFGTGGGTEQYF. In nucleotides, the CDR3 is TGTGCCAGCAGCTTTGGGACAGGCGGGGGGACCGAGCAGTACTTC. The rearrangement links TRBV7-9 to TRBJ2-7, with D possibly called TRBD1 or TRBD2 (8 bases each). The CDR3 totals 15 residues. Germline CDR1 SEHNR, CDR2 FQNEAQ (reference sequence). V shed 3 bases and J shed 6 bases, with 18 bases lying between them.

The rearrangement links TRBV24-1 to TRBJ2-3, with 9 bases matching TRBD2. Germline loops: CDR1 KGHDR, CDR2 SFDVKD. The V segment lost 12 bases and the J segment 2 bases; nucleotides outside the gene matches: 8. The CDR3 is 14 amino acids. The CDR3 sequence: CAAASGDNTDTQYF. As DNA, the CDR3 is TGTGCCGCTGCTAGCGGGGATAACACAGATACGCAGTATTTT.

The chain combines TRBV6-5 with TRBJ2-7; 8 bases fit TRBD1. Germline values: CDR1 MNHEY, CDR2 SVGAGI. The CDR3 consists of 13 residues. The trim removed 6 bases at V and 6 bases at J, leaving 7 bases unmatched. CDR3 in DNA: TGTGCCAGCAGCCAGACAGGGGAGTCCGAGCAGTACTTC. Its protein product is CASSQTGESEQYF.